Included here is one T cell receptor beta chain sequence, with context. This specimen comes from a study of blood T cell repertoires in COVID-19. In the study overall: The United States, Italy and Spain provided the acute and convalescent COVID-19 samples.

Sequencing was performed with immunoSEQ multiplex PCR; in TCRdb, only in-frame clones are kept and a portion is missing. The sample lists about 83,000 clones, 86% occurring once. The sample comprised peripheral blood. The clonotype originates from a man aged 50 to 60 with active COVID-19.

DNA of the CDR3: TGCGCCAGCAGCCGGGACTCAGCAACTAATGAAAAACTGTTTTTT. Its protein is CASSRDSATNEKLFF. V and J are TRBV10-2 and TRBJ1-4, with D perhaps TRBD1 (5 bases). Looked up from germline, CDR1 is WSHSY and CDR2 is SAAADI. V lost 6 bases to trimming and J lost 0 bases, with 11 bases between them. The CDR3 consists of 15 residues.